This T cell receptor beta chain was identified during a study of cytomegalovirus exposure and HLA in healthy donors. The study, taken as a whole, reports: An observed cluster of highly shared sequence variants was recorded as a likely sequencing artifact. Per published reports, the classifier diagnosed cytomegalovirus status with high specificity and sensitivity. It was confirmed in vitro that three of the CMV-associated chains were specific for CMV antigens.

Use of 60 Vbeta and 13 Jbeta primers characterized the PCR. Some clones are missing from TCRdb's copy, which holds only in-frame ones; the method was immunoSEQ multiplex PCR. The sample carries 150,000 to 200,000 clones, 84% recorded once. Per germline, CDR1 SGHRS and CDR2 YFSETQ. This CDR3 has 13 amino acids. Trimming removed 4 bases from V and 4 bases from J; junction bases left unmatched: 5. As concerns this clone: Its antigen is as yet unknown.

Sequencing was done on a sample of PBMCs. This chain links TRBV5-1 with TRBJ2-7, with TRBD2 matching over 7 bases. The receptor comes from a boy aged 2 to 10 in good health and CMV-seronegative. The CDR3 bases are TGCGCCAGCAGCCAGACGGGGGGATACGAGCAGTACTTC. Protein: CASSQTGGYEQYF. The full variable domain, rest sourced from reference TRBV5-1 and TRBJ2-7, is KAGVTQTPRYLIKTRGQQVTLSCSPISGHRSVSWYQQTPGQGLQFLFEYFSETQRNKGNFPGRFSGRQFSNSRSEMNVSTLELGDSALYLCASSQTGGYEQYFGPGTRLTVT.